The 30 T cell receptor beta chains below all came from one sample that was sequenced in a study of T cells in Graves' hyperthyroidism and ophthalmopathy. Amplification of TCR beta CDR3 regions was performed using RNA transcripts as template. Carried out on the TCR CDR3, a first-round RT-PCR used the HTBI primer set. TCRdb passed the multiplex PCR reads through MiXCR, listing each CDR3 protein once. The sample shows a few hundred thousand distinct CDR3 sequences, just over 45% of them seen only once. Material for sequencing was peripheral blood or thyroid tissue (not recorded which). Source of these receptors: an adult woman with Graves' disease, either hyperthyroidism or ophthalmopathy (not recorded which).

This clonotype was picked up many times. The chain is built from TRBV5-1 and TRBJ1-1; 7 bases fit TRBD1. V gave up 0 bases and J gave up 7 bases; unmatched junction bases: 6. The CDR3 extends over 14 amino acids. Germline CDR1 reads SGHRS; CDR2 reads YFSETQ. CDR3 region: CASSLEQGLGEAFF. CDR3 nucleotides: TGCGCCAGCAGCTTGGAACAGGGGCTGGGTGAAGCTTTCTTT.

This clonotype was counted many times. This chain links TRBV4-2 with TRBJ1-2; D perhaps matches TRBD1 (6 bases). Germline V gene sequence: CDR1 LGHNA, CDR2 YNFKEQ. The CDR3 contains 15 residues. V lost 3 bases and J lost 3, with 14 bases in between. CDR3 DNA sequence: TGTGCCAGCAGCCAGTATGAGGCAGGGGACTATGGCTACACCTTC. Protein product: CASSQYEAGDYGYTF.

A word on this clonotype: This could be a read error, since a much larger clone is one nucleotide away. The V gene is TRBV19, the J gene TRBJ2-7; D tentatively fits TRBD1 or TRBD2 (5 bases each). This CDR3 is built from 15 residues. Germline V gene data show CDR1 as LNHDA and CDR2 as SQIVND (reference sequence). The CDR3 coding sequence is TGTGCCAGTGGTAGCTCCGGGACGGGTTCCTACGAGCGGTACTTC. Its translation: CASGSSGTGSYERYF. The whole variable domain, remainder taken from reference TRBV19 and TRBJ2-7, is DGGITQSPKYLFRKEGQNVTLSCEQNLNHDAMYWYRQDPGQGLRLIYYSQIVNDFQKGDIAEGYSVSREKKESFPLTVTSAQKNPTAFYLCASGSSGTGSYERYFGPGTRLTVT.

This clonotype appeared once. One base away lies a much larger clone, so this may be a sequencing read error. The gene calls are TRBV7-9 and TRBJ1-3, with a weak D call TRBD1 (5 bases). This CDR3 is 15 amino acids long. CDR1 is SEHNR and CDR2 is FQNEAQ in the germline V gene (reference sequence). CDR3 amino acids: CASSLGRAYGNTMYF. The CDR3 DNA sequence: TGTGCCAGCAGTCTAGGCAGGGCGTACGGAAACACCATGTATTTT.

The chain employs TRBV19 and TRBJ2-6, with D possibly TRBD1 on 6 matching bases. V lost 7 bases and J 2 bases, leaving 15 bases between the germline ends. Germline V CDR1 and CDR2: LNHDA, SQIVND (reference sequence). The CDR3 is made up of 16 amino acids. CDR3 residues: CASTGRGDTGANVLTF. The CDR3 DNA reads TGTGCCAGTACGGGCAGGGGAGACACTGGGGCCAACGTCCTGACTTTC. The full variable domain, in which reference TRBV19 and TRBJ2-6 provide the parts outside the CDR3, is DGGITQSPKYLFRKEGQNVTLSCEQNLNHDAMYWYRQDPGQGLRLIYYSQIVNDFQKGDIAEGYSVSREKKESFPLTVTSAQKNPTAFYLCASTGRGDTGANVLTFGAGSRLTVL.

There are many counts of this clonotype. The CDR3 DNA sequence: TGTGCCAGCAGCGTAGAGGCCACCGGGGAGCTGTTTTTT. Its translation is CASSVEATGELFF. The chain employs TRBV9 and TRBJ2-2, with no clear D. V lost 0 bases, J lost 4 bases, and 4 bases lay in between. Per the germline V gene, CDR1 is SGDLS and CDR2 is YYNGEE. The CDR3 has 13 residues.

This clonotype was seen ten or more times. The gene calls are TRBV4-1 and TRBJ2-7; D perhaps matches TRBD2 (5 bases). The CDR3 has 15 residues. CDR1 and CDR2 (germline): MGHRA, YSYEKL. Trimming pared 1 base from V and 2 bases from J, leaving 12 bases between. The DNA for the CDR3 is TGCGCCAGCAGCCAAGCTGGACTGGTAACCTACGAGCAGTACTTC. Encoded protein: CASSQAGLVTYEQYF.

This clonotype was seen a few times. The chain carries TRBV18 and TRBJ2-5; the D is unclear. V lost 1 base and J lost 3, with 6 bases in between. CDR1 KGHSH and CDR2 LQKENI come from the germline V gene. The length of the CDR3 is 13 residues. The CDR3 DNA reads TGTGCCAGCTCACCACTCCAAAAAGAGACCCAGTACTTC. This sequence encodes CASSPLQKETQYF.

This clonotype was recorded at least ten times. The chain couples TRBV5-4 to TRBJ2-7; 11 bases match TRBD2. V shed 4 bases and J 2 bases; nucleotides not matched to a gene: 11. Germline-derived CDR1 and CDR2 are SGHNT and YYREEE (reference sequence). The CDR3 contains 17 residues. In nucleotides, the CDR3 is TGTGCCAGCAGCCCAAGATCACTAGCGGGAGCCCCCTACGAGCAGTACTTC. Protein product: CASSPRSLAGAPYEQYF.

This clonotype is a singleton in its sample. It may be a read error: a sequence one base away is much more abundant. The chain recombines TRBV6-1 with TRBJ2-7; D is undetermined. Trimming stripped 6 bases from V and 0 bases from J, with 9 bases between. Germline loops: CDR1 MNHNS, CDR2 SASEGT. The CDR3 contains 13 residues. CDR3 sequence reads: CASRLSRSYEQYF. The CDR3 DNA is TGTGCCAGCAGATTATCCCGCTCCTACGAGCAGTACTTC.

V and J are TRBV5-4 and TRBJ1-4; D might be TRBD1 (6 bases). Germline V lookup: CDR1 SGHNT, CDR2 YYREEE (reference sequence). The CDR3 has 15 residues. The V end was cut by 4 bases, the J end by 6 bases, with 16 bases between. CDR3 sequence (DNA): TGTGCCAGCAGCCCGGGAGGGGGGGGTTATGAAAAACTGTTTTTT. Translating it yields CASSPGGGGYEKLFF.

This clonotype came up many times. V and J are TRBV28 and TRBJ2-5; maybe TRBD1 (6 bases). CDR3 length: 16 residues. The germline V gene encodes CDR1 MDHEN and CDR2 SYDVKM. V was trimmed by 4 bases and J by 1 base, leaving 16 bases between them. CDR3 amino acids: CASSSSARTAQETQYF. The CDR3 DNA sequence: TGTGCCAGCAGTTCCTCTGCCCGGACAGCCCAAGAGACCCAGTACTTC.

This clonotype was seen ten or more times. The chain uses TRBV7-8 and TRBJ1-1; D is uncertain. V lost 5 bases and J lost 0, with 16 bases in between. There are 16 residues in the CDR3. Germline V gives CDR1 SGHVS, CDR2 FQNEAQ. CDR3 region: CASSPPRLSMNTEAFF. CDR3 coding DNA: TGTGCCAGCAGCCCACCGCGACTTTCCATGAACACTGAAGCTTTCTTT.

The table lists this clonotype with many counts. The chain employs TRBV12-3 or TRBV12-4 and TRBJ1-6; tentative D call: TRBD1 (5 bases). Trimming left V 2 bases short and J 5 bases short, with 10 bases between. The CDR3 loop spans 15 amino acids. The chain's CDR3 is CASSLSDRDNSPLHF. The DNA for the CDR3 is TGTGCCAGCAGTTTATCAGACAGAGATAATTCACCCCTCCACTTT.

This clonotype was counted at least ten times. The chain has TRBV20-1 and TRBJ2-5; TRBD2 agrees at 8 bases. Germline-derived CDR1 and CDR2 are DFQATT and SNEGSKA (reference sequence). V lost 1 base and J lost 5; bases outside the gene matches: 9. This CDR3 is 15 amino acids long. Written as DNA, the CDR3 is TGCAGTGCTAGAGCGGGATTAGCGGGATTGGAGACCCAGTACTTC. Translating gives CSARAGLAGLETQYF.

This sequence joins TRBV7-2 and TRBJ2-5; 11 bases match TRBD2. Unmatched junction bases numbered 4, after V lost 3 bases and J lost 4 bases. The CDR3 is 15 residues long. The germline gives CDR1 SGHTA, CDR2 FQGNSA. The CDR3 DNA is TGTGCCAGCAGCTTCTCCCTAGCGGGAGGAGAGACCCAGTACTTC. This translates into CASSFSLAGGETQYF. Combining the CDR3 with reference TRBV7-2 and TRBJ2-5 gives the whole variable domain GAGVSQSPSNKVTEKGKDVELRCDPISGHTALYWYRQSLGQGLEFLIYFQGNSAPDKSGLPSDRFSAERTGGSVSTLTIQRTQQEDSAVYLCASSFSLAGGETQYFGPGTRLLVL.

This clonotype was counted at least ten times. V and J are TRBV5-1 and TRBJ2-2; D is possibly TRBD2 (5 bases). Germline V gene data show CDR1 as SGHRS and CDR2 as YFSETQ. This CDR3 region has 15 residues. The V and J ends lost 3 bases and 4 bases respectively, with 13 bases between them. This CDR3 reads CASSSGERSTGELFF. The CDR3 nucleotides are TGCGCCAGCAGCTCCGGAGAGCGGAGCACCGGGGAGCTGTTTTTT.

This chain links TRBV29-1 with TRBJ1-4, with D possibly matching TRBD1 (6 bases). V lost 7 bases, J lost 2 bases, and 14 bases lay in between. The V gene's germline CDR1 is SQVTM and CDR2 ANQGSEA. The CDR3 has 14 amino acids. The DNA of the CDR3 is TGCAGCGCCCTGACAGGAGGTACTAATGAAAAACTGTTTTTT. Residues: CSALTGGTNEKLFF.

Ten or more counts support this clonotype. V usage is TRBV12-3 or TRBV12-4 and J usage is TRBJ1-3; D is undetermined. The length of the CDR3 is 15 residues. Deletions cut 5 bases from V and 7 bases from J, with 18 bases between. CDR3 residues: CASSLQDKWGNTIYF. The CDR3 DNA reads TGTGCCAGCAGTCTCCAAGACAAGTGGGGTAACACCATATATTTT.

This clonotype was detected only once. V gene TRBV7-8 combines with J gene TRBJ1-5; 7 bases align to TRBD1. This CDR3 is 14 amino acids long. CDR1 SGHVS and CDR2 FQNEAQ come from the germline V gene. Trimming removed 8 bases from V and 0 bases from J; junction bases left unmatched: 4. Written as DNA, the CDR3 is TGTGCCAGCGGGAACAGGGGTAGCAATCAGCCCCAGCATTTT. It encodes CASGNRGSNQPQHF.

The V gene is TRBV9, the J gene TRBJ2-5; 10 bases match TRBD1. Germline V lookup: CDR1 SGDLS, CDR2 YYNGEE. Trimming removed 1 base from V and 5 bases from J; junction bases left unmatched: 5. The CDR3 spans 15 residues. CDR3 region: CASSVPTGGGETQYF. The CDR3 DNA reads as TGTGCCAGCAGCGTACCGACAGGGGGCGGCGAGACCCAGTACTTC.

A word on this clonotype: The junction differs from germline at one of its ends, possibly a read error. The chain combines TRBV24-1 with TRBJ2-7; 8 bases agree with TRBD2. CDR1 is KGHDR, CDR2 SFDVKD, per germline. CDR3 length equals 16 residues. CDR3 amino acids: CASSDSKAGVSYEQYF. In DNA form, the CDR3 reads TGTGCCTCCAGTGATTCTAAAGCGGGAGTCTCCTACGAGCAGTACTTC.

Concerning this clonotype: A junction end diverges from the germline sequence, so it may reflect a read error. The rearrangement links TRBV7-3 to TRBJ2-5; 10 nucleotides match TRBD2. There are 18 residues in the CDR3. Per germline, CDR1 SGHTA and CDR2 FQGTGA. The CDR3 sequence: CASSQDLGSGSGRATQYF. The CDR3 nucleotides read TGCGCCAGCAGCCAAGATTTGGGGTCCGGAAGCGGGAGGGCCACCCAGTACTTC.

The CDR3 coding sequence is TGTGCCAACCCTGGGGTCATCACAGGGAGTAACGAGCAGTACTTC. This translates into CANPGVITGSNEQYF. V is TRBV2 and J is TRBJ2-7, with TRBD1 as a possible D gene (6 bases). This CDR3 region has 15 residues. V gave up 10 bases and J gave up 5 bases, with 24 bases separating them. Germline CDR1 is SNHLY and CDR2 is FYNNEI.

The gene calls are TRBV11-2 and TRBJ2-2; TRBD1 matches at 7 bases. The CDR3 totals 14 residues. With V trimmed by 5 bases and J by 9 bases, 9 bases remained unmatched. Germline loops: CDR1 SGHAT, CDR2 FQNNGV. CDR3 amino acids: CASSPRQGQRELFF. CDR3 nucleotide sequence: TGTGCCAGCAGCCCGCGACAGGGCCAACGGGAGCTGTTTTTT. The complete variable domain, with remaining parts taken from reference TRBV11-2 and TRBJ2-2, reads EAGVAQSPRYKIIEKRQSVAFWCNPISGHATLYWYQQILGQGPKLLIQFQNNGVVDDSQLPKDRFSAERLKGVDSTLKIQPAKLEDSAVYLCASSPRQGQRELFFGEGSRLTVL.

This clonotype appeared a few times. The chain combines TRBV5-5 with TRBJ1-1; TRBD1 aligns across 11 bases. Looked up from germline, CDR1 is SGHKS and CDR2 is YYEKEE (reference sequence). The CDR3 totals 16 residues. Unmatched junction bases numbered 6, after V lost 1 base and J lost 4 bases. The CDR3 coding sequence is TGTGCCAGCAGCTTGCGTGGACAGGGGGCAGGCACTGAAGCTTTCTTT. It yields the protein CASSLRGQGAGTEAFF.

This clonotype was picked up many times. The chain is built from TRBV6-5 and TRBJ2-7; D may be TRBD2 (6 bases). Germline V CDR1 and CDR2: MNHEY, SVGAGI. There are 15 residues in the CDR3. With 4 bases removed from V and 1 base from J, the gap between germline ends came to 14 bases. The CDR3 loop is CASSLGGLQSYEQYF. Written as DNA, the CDR3 is TGTGCCAGCAGTTTGGGGGGACTTCAATCCTACGAGCAGTACTTC.

This clonotype was recorded many times. The CDR3 region has the DNA TGTGCCAGCAGCCAAGATCACAACTCTGGGGCCAACGTCCTGACTTTC. This translates into CASSQDHNSGANVLTF. This chain uses TRBV4-2 with TRBJ2-6, with D unclear. CDR3 length equals 16 residues. Trimming cost V 0 bases and J 0 bases, with 6 bases left between them. The germline V gene encodes CDR1 LGHNA and CDR2 YNFKEQ.

The sample holds many counts of this clonotype. The chain recombines TRBV10-2 with TRBJ2-7; D gene unclear. The germline V gene encodes CDR1 WSHSY and CDR2 SAAADI. The CDR3 spans 14 residues. V lost 0 bases, J lost 6 bases, and 12 bases lay in between. The CDR3 spells CASSESTRFLEQYF. Written as DNA, the CDR3 is TGCGCCAGCAGTGAGTCGACAAGGTTTCTCGAGCAGTACTTC.

This clonotype was seen a few times. The V and J genes are TRBV25-1 and TRBJ1-3; D is unresolved. Trimming pared 2 bases from V and 2 bases from J, leaving 7 bases between. Germline V gene lookup returns CDR1 MGHDK and CDR2 SYGVNS. This CDR3 comprises 14 residues. The CDR3 is CASSEAGPGNTIYF. For the CDR3, the DNA is TGTGCCAGCAGTGAAGCCGGCCCTGGAAACACCATATATTTT. Based on the CDR3 plus reference TRBV25-1 and TRBJ1-3, the full variable domain is EADIYQTPRYLVIGTGKKITLECSQTMGHDKMYWYQQDPGMELHLIHYSYGVNSTEKGDLSSESTVSRIRTEHFPLTLESARPSHTSQYLCASSEAGPGNTIYFGEGSWLTVV.